What follows are 15 T cell receptor beta chains derived from one specimen sequenced in a study of blood T cell repertoires in COVID-19. Measured with immunoSEQ multiplex PCR; TCRdb has only the in-frame clones, and not every one. The repertoire holds 270,000 or so clones, with 83% as singletons. Material for sequencing was peripheral blood. The origin of the receptors is a woman in her forties or fifties who had recovered from COVID-19.

The chain uses TRBV6-2 or TRBV6-3 and TRBJ2-1, with TRBD1 matching over 8 bases. With 2 bases clipped from V and 0 bases from J, the junction kept 12 bases outside the gene matches. The germline V gene encodes CDR1 MNHEY and CDR2 SVGEGT. This CDR3 spans 19 amino acids. CDR3 in amino acids: CASSYTSGRGQNSYNEQFF. CDR3 nucleotides: TGTGCCAGCAGTTACACAAGCGGCAGGGGGCAAAACTCCTACAATGAGCAGTTCTTC.

V is TRBV27 and J is TRBJ1-6; perhaps TRBD1 as D (5 bases). CDR1 is MNHEY, CDR2 SMNVEV, per germline (reference sequence). CDR3 length: 16 residues. Trimming took 7 bases from V and 8 from J, leaving 21 bases between them. CDR3 DNA sequence: TGTGCCAGCAAGAACAGGAGTGGCAGGGTATATTCACCCCTCCACTTT. It translates to CASKNRSGRVYSPLHF.

The rearrangement joins TRBV19 to TRBJ1-1; 7 nucleotides line up with TRBD1. Germline CDR1 and CDR2: LNHDA and SQIVND (reference sequence). J lost 5 bases, V lost 5 bases, and 8 bases had no gene match. This CDR3 comprises 14 residues. This chain's CDR3 is CASSLLDRTTEAFF. As DNA, the CDR3 is TGTGCCAGTAGTCTTTTGGACAGGACTACTGAAGCTTTCTTT.

This clone occurred once. This chain connects TRBV11-3 to TRBJ2-2; D unclear. Deletions cut 4 bases from V and 7 bases from J, with 7 bases between. Per germline, CDR1 SGHNT and CDR2 YENEEA. This CDR3 is 12 amino acids long. The CDR3 nucleotides read TGTGCCAGCAGCTCTAACGGCGGGGAGCTGTTTTTT. It translates to CASSSNGGELFF. The full variable domain, its missing parts supplied by reference TRBV11-3 and TRBJ2-2, is EAGVVQSPRYKIIEKKQPVAFWCNPISGHNTLYWYLQNLGQGPELLIRYENEEAVDDSQLPKDRFSAERLKGVDSTLKIQPAELGDSAVYLCASSSNGGELFFGEGSRLTVL.

The genes are TRBV28 and TRBJ2-4; no clear D gene. Trimming pared 6 bases from V and 0 bases from J, leaving 15 bases between. The CDR3 extends over 16 amino acids. Germline assignment: CDR1 MDHEN and CDR2 SYDVKM. This CDR3 reads CASSPNTNLAKNIQYF. CDR3 sequence (DNA): TGTGCCAGCAGCCCAAACACCAACCTAGCCAAAAACATTCAGTACTTC.

The rearrangement links TRBV18 to TRBJ1-1; tentatively, D is TRBD1 (6 bases). Germline V gives CDR1 KGHSH, CDR2 LQKENI. V lost 0 bases and J 5 bases, leaving 19 bases between the germline ends. The CDR3 consists of 17 residues. For the CDR3, the DNA is TGTGCCAGCTCACCACCAGGATCTTCAGGGGTTGGGACTGAAGCTTTCTTT. Protein product: CASSPPGSSGVGTEAFF.

The gene calls are TRBV6-5 and TRBJ2-1; no clear D gene. CDR3 length: 15 amino acids. V lost 0 bases to trimming and J lost 2 bases, with 8 bases between them. Looked up from germline, CDR1 is MNHEY and CDR2 is SVGAGI. DNA for the CDR3: TGTGCCAGCAGTTACTCGCGCGGCCCCTACAATGAGCAGTTCTTC. It specifies CASSYSRGPYNEQFF.

The CDR3 nucleotides are TGTGCCAGCTCACCACCGGAATCCATGAGGATTCAGTACTTC. Translation: CASSPPESMRIQYF. This chain links TRBV18 with TRBJ2-4; D is uncertain. V lost 0 bases and J lost 10, with 13 bases in between. CDR3 size: 14 residues. Germline CDR1 KGHSH, CDR2 LQKENI. Full variable domain (rest looked up from reference TRBV18 and TRBJ2-4): NAGVMQNPRHLVRRRGQEARLRCSPMKGHSHVYWYRQLPEEGLKFMVYLQKENIIDESGMPKERFSAEFPKEGPSILRIQQVVRGDSAAYFCASSPPESMRIQYFGAGTRLSVL.

The J gene is TRBJ2-3, the V gene TRBV6-5, with 7 nucleotides matching TRBD1. Germline CDR1 MNHEY, CDR2 SVGAGI. V trimming: 6 bases; J trimming: 0 bases; junction bases outside the gene matches: 6. The CDR3 has 15 amino acids. The CDR3 region has the DNA TGTGCCAGCAGGAGGGACAGCTATAGCACAGATACGCAGTATTTT. It encodes CASRRDSYSTDTQYF.

This clone showed up just a few times. The chain has TRBV27 and TRBJ1-5; 7 bases line up with TRBD1. Germline-derived CDR1 and CDR2 are MNHEY and SMNVEV (reference sequence). The CDR3 is made up of 14 amino acids. Trimming took 3 bases from V and 6 from J; bases not matched to a gene: 5. CDR3 in DNA: TGTGCCAGCAGTTTGTTCAGGGGGAGTCAGCCCCAGCATTTT. Encoded protein: CASSLFRGSQPQHF.

The chain recombines TRBV10-1 with TRBJ1-2; D is perhaps TRBD1 (5 bases). The CDR3 runs to 10 residues. Germline CDR1 WNHNN, CDR2 SYGVQD (reference sequence). Deletions cut 9 bases from V and 4 bases from J, with 6 bases between. The CDR3 loop is CARDSYGYTF. CDR3 in DNA: TGCGCCAGAGACAGCTATGGCTACACCTTC.

In nucleotides, the CDR3 is TGTGCCAGCAGTTCGGGACAGGGAGGCTATGCTGAAAAACTGTTTTTT. Amino acids: CASSSGQGGYAEKLFF. This sequence joins TRBV6-2 or TRBV6-3 and TRBJ1-4; 9 nucleotides match TRBD1. The CDR3 is 16 amino acids. Germline V gene data show CDR1 as MNHEY and CDR2 as SVGEGT. Trimming at V came to 4 bases and at J to 7 bases, leaving 10 bases not matched to a gene.

The genes are TRBV28 and TRBJ2-7, with D maybe TRBD1 (5 bases). The CDR3 length is 17 residues. Trimming took off 7 bases at V and 2 bases at J, with 24 bases between the two ends. Germline V lookup: CDR1 MDHEN, CDR2 SYDVKM. In nucleotides, the CDR3 is TGTGCCAGCAAACCAAACTACTGGGGCAGGGTAACCTACGAGCAGTACTTC. This gives the protein CASKPNYWGRVTYEQYF.

The V gene is TRBV7-2, the J gene TRBJ2-6; 8 bases fit TRBD1. The CDR3 extends over 16 amino acids. Germline assignment: CDR1 SGHTA and CDR2 FQGNSA. The V gene end was trimmed by 7 bases and the J gene end by 4 bases; junction bases not matched to a gene: 9. The CDR3 DNA sequence: TGTGCCAGCATGAAGGACAGGGCGGGCGGGGCCAACGTCCTGACTTTC. This codes for CASMKDRAGGANVLTF.

This sequence joins TRBV27 and TRBJ1-6; D unclear. The V end was cut by 7 bases, the J end by 5 bases, with 15 bases between. The germline V gene encodes CDR1 MNHEY and CDR2 SMNVEV (reference sequence). The CDR3 spans 15 residues. The chain's CDR3 is CASKRSGLNNSPLHF. CDR3 DNA sequence: TGTGCCAGCAAGAGGAGCGGCCTCAATAATTCACCCCTCCACTTT.